Listed below are T cell receptor beta chains from one sample, sequenced in a study of blood T cell repertoires in COVID-19. Clones were read by immunoSEQ multiplex PCR, and TCRdb kept only the in-frame ones, dropping some. The data contain nearly 110,000 clones, about 80% of them singletons. Sequenced: peripheral blood. These receptors originate from a man between 65 and 80 years old with acute or convalescent COVID-19. Both conserved end residues are part of each CDR3. Each record gives: V gene, J gene, D gene, clone size, CDR3 DNA, CDR3 protein. A D gene is named only where the DNA matches it firmly. Size values are once, few and many counts, or a class for expanded clones, and some rows have none.

V: TRBV3-1/TRBV3-2; J: TRBJ1-2; D: NA; size: few; DNA: TGTGCCAGCAGCCAAGTGGGCGGAGGCGGCTACACCTTC; CDR3: CASSQVGGGGYTF
V: TRBV24-1; J: TRBJ1-4; D: NA; size: NA; DNA: TGTGCCACCAGTGAGGGGACCGGGAGGGGCTCGAATGAAAAACTGTTTTTT; CDR3: CATSEGTGRGSNEKLFF
V: TRBV12-3/TRBV12-4; J: TRBJ1-3; D: NA; size: NA; DNA: TGTGCCAGCAGTCCCAGCTCTGGAAACACCATATATTTT; CDR3: CASSPSSGNTIYF
V: TRBV12-3/TRBV12-4; J: TRBJ2-6; D: NA; size: NA; DNA: TGTGCCAGCAGTTTGTCAGCCAACGTCCTGACTTTC; CDR3: CASSLSANVLTF
V: TRBV2; J: TRBJ1-1; D: NA; size: NA; DNA: TGTGCCAGCCGTAGAGGACAAAACACTGAAGCTTTCTTT; CDR3: CASRRGQNTEAFF
V: TRBV2; J: TRBJ1-6; D: TRBD1; size: NA; DNA: TGTGCCAGCAGCCGGGACAGGGTTAATTCACCCCTCCACTTT; CDR3: CASSRDRVNSPLHF
V: TRBV6-6; J: TRBJ2-7; D: TRBD1; size: NA; DNA: TGTGCCAGCAGTTCCTCCGGGACAGGCACCTACGAGCAGTACTTC; CDR3: CASSSSGTGTYEQYF
V: TRBV18; J: TRBJ2-2; D: TRBD2; size: NA; DNA: TGTGCCAGCTCACCGCTCGGACTAGCGGGGGGCAAGAACACCGGGGAGCTGTTTTTT; CDR3: CASSPLGLAGGKNTGELFF
V: TRBV25-1; J: TRBJ1-6; D: NA; size: NA; DNA: TGTGCCAGCAGTGAATTAGGGAGAGTCAATTCACCCCTCCACTTT; CDR3: CASSELGRVNSPLHF
V: TRBV7-8; J: TRBJ2-1; D: NA; size: NA; DNA: TGTGCCAGCAGCTTAGGCAGCTACAATGAGCAGTTCTTC; CDR3: CASSLGSYNEQFF
V: TRBV7-2; J: TRBJ1-6; D: TRBD1; size: once; DNA: TGTGCCAGCAGCTTTCGACAGGGTACGGCTCTCTTT; CDR3: CASSFRQGTALF
V: TRBV25-1; J: TRBJ2-5; D: NA; size: NA; DNA: TGTGCCAGCAGTGCGGATAGGGGGTCCCAGTACTTC; CDR3: CASSADRGSQYF
V: TRBV6-2/TRBV6-3; J: TRBJ1-2; D: TRBD1; size: NA; DNA: TGTGCCAGCAGTTACTCGCCGACAGGGGACGGCTACACCTTC; CDR3: CASSYSPTGDGYTF
V: TRBV5-4; J: TRBJ1-1; D: NA; size: NA; DNA: TGTGCCAGCAGCCCTGAGATGAACACTGAAGCTTTCTTT; CDR3: CASSPEMNTEAFF
V: TRBV5-5; J: TRBJ1-1; D: NA; size: NA; DNA: TGTGCCAGCAGCTTGGAACGGGTAAACACTGAAGCTTTCTTT; CDR3: CASSLERVNTEAFF
V: TRBV1; J: TRBJ2-3; D: NA; size: once; DNA: TGCACCAGCAGCCAAGTCCGGACTAGCGGGGGGGCAACCGGAGATACGCAGTATTTT; CDR3: CTSSQVRTSGGATGDTQYF
V: TRBV2; J: TRBJ1-3; D: TRBD1; size: NA; DNA: TGTGCCAGCAATGACAGGGCTAACACCATATATTTT; CDR3: CASNDRANTIYF
V: TRBV5-1; J: TRBJ2-2; D: TRBD1; size: NA; DNA: TGCGCCAGCAGCCACGGACAGGGGAACACCGGGGAGCTGTTTTTT; CDR3: CASSHGQGNTGELFF
V: TRBV2; J: TRBJ2-7; D: NA; size: NA; DNA: TGTGCCAGCAGCTCCGACTTCTACGAGCAGTACTTC; CDR3: CASSSDFYEQYF
V: TRBV5-1; J: TRBJ2-3; D: NA; size: NA; DNA: TGCGCCAGCAGCCCGGCAGGTGGGGGGGGCCGCACAGATACGCAGTATTTT; CDR3: CASSPAGGGGRTDTQYF
V: TRBV7-9; J: TRBJ2-5; D: TRBD1; size: NA; DNA: TGTGCCAGCAGCTTAAAGGGACAGGTCCAAGAGACCCAGTACTTC; CDR3: CASSLKGQVQETQYF
V: TRBV6-5; J: TRBJ1-4; D: NA; size: once; DNA: TGTGCCAGCAGTTACTCGCCAGGGACTAATGAAAAACTGTTTTTT; CDR3: CASSYSPGTNEKLFF
V: TRBV6-5; J: TRBJ2-7; D: NA; size: NA; DNA: TGTGCCAGCAGTTACGCCGCGGACAGCTCCTACGAGCAGTACTTC; CDR3: CASSYAADSSYEQYF
V: TRBV5-1; J: TRBJ1-3; D: NA; size: NA; DNA: TGCGCCAGCAGCCCCCAGGGCGGAAACACCATATATTTT; CDR3: CASSPQGGNTIYF
V: TRBV19; J: TRBJ2-6; D: NA; size: NA; DNA: TGTGCCAGTAGTCCGCGGGTCTCTGGGGCCAACGTCCTGACTTTC; CDR3: CASSPRVSGANVLTF
V: TRBV11-1; J: TRBJ2-3; D: NA; size: NA; DNA: TGTGCCAGCAGCACGGGGAATACGCAGTATTTT; CDR3: CASSTGNTQYF
V: TRBV19; J: TRBJ2-1; D: TRBD2; size: NA; DNA: TGTGCCAGTAGTATTAGCGGGGGGGCGGGCAATGAGCAGTTCTTC; CDR3: CASSISGGAGNEQFF
V: TRBV18; J: TRBJ2-5; D: TRBD2; size: NA; DNA: TGTGCCAGCTCCACCCGCCTAGCGGGGTACCAAGAGACCCAGTACTTC; CDR3: CASSTRLAGYQETQYF
V: TRBV11-2; J: TRBJ2-7; D: NA; size: NA; DNA: TGTGCCAGCAGCTTAGATCTTGTACAGGGTTCGTACGAGCAGTACTTC; CDR3: CASSLDLVQGSYEQYF
V: TRBV5-4; J: TRBJ2-1; D: TRBD2; size: NA; DNA: TGTGCCAGCAGCTTGGCCGGGGGAGGGACCTACAATGAGCAGTTCTTC; CDR3: CASSLAGGGTYNEQFF
V: TRBV5-1; J: TRBJ1-2; D: TRBD1; size: once; DNA: TGCGCCAGCAGCTTCGCGGACAGGAGGGGCTACACCTTC; CDR3: CASSFADRRGYTF
V: TRBV2; J: TRBJ2-2; D: NA; size: NA; DNA: TGTGCCAGCAGTGAACTGACAGACACCGGGGAGCTGTTTTTT; CDR3: CASSELTDTGELFF
V: TRBV5-6; J: TRBJ1-5; D: TRBD1; size: NA; DNA: TGTGCCAGCAGCCGGGACAGGGCTGTTCAGCCCCAGCATTTT; CDR3: CASSRDRAVQPQHF
V: TRBV7-6; J: TRBJ1-6; D: NA; size: once; DNA: TGTGCCAGCAGCTGGAGCTCCTATAATTCACCCCTCCACTTT; CDR3: CASSWSSYNSPLHF